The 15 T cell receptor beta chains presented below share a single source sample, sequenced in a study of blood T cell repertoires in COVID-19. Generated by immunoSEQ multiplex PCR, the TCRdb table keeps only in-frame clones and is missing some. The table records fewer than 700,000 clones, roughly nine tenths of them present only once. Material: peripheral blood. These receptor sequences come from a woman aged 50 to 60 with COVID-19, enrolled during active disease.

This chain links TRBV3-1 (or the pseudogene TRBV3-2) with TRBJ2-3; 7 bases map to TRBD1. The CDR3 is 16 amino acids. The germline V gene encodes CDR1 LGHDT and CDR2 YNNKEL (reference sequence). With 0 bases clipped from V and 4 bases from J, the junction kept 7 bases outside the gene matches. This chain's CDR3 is CASSQDVVQGADTQYF. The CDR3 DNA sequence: TGTGCCAGCAGCCAAGATGTGGTGCAGGGGGCAGATACGCAGTATTTT.

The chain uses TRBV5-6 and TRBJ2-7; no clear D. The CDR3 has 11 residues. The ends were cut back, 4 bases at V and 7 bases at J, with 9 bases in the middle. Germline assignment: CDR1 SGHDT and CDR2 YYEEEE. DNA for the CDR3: TGTGCCAGCAGCACCACATTTGAGCAGTACTTC. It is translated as CASSTTFEQYF. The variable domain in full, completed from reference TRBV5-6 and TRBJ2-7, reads DAGVTQSPTHLIKTRGQQVTLRCSPKSGHDTVSWYQQALGQGPQFIFQYYEEEERQRGNFPDRFSGHQFPNYSSELNVNALLLGDSALYLCASSTTFEQYFGPGTRLTVT.

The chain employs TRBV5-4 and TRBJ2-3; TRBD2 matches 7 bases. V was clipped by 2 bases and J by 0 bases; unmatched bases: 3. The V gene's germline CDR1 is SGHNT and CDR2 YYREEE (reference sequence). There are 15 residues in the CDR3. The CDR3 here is CASSFEGLSTDTQYF. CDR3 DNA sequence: TGTGCCAGCAGCTTCGAGGGACTAAGCACAGATACGCAGTATTTT.

The CDR3 is CAWAADRYNSPLHF. The CDR3, as DNA: TGTGCCTGGGCCGCCGACAGGTACAATTCACCCCTCCACTTT. The chain carries TRBV30 and TRBJ1-6, with a weak D call TRBD1 (6 bases). This CDR3 has 14 residues. The V and J ends lost 5 bases and 7 bases respectively, with 15 bases between them. CDR1 GTSNPN and CDR2 SVGIG come from the germline V gene (reference sequence).

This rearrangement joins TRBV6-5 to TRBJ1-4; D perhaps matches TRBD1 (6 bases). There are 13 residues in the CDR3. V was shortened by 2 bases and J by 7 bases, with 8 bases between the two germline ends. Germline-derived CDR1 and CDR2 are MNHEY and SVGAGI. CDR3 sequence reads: CASSYNRAEKLFF. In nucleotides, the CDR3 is TGTGCCAGCAGTTACAACAGGGCTGAAAAACTGTTTTTT.

CDR3 sequence reads: CASSWGGQGDSGNEQFF. CDR3 DNA sequence: TGTGCCAGCAGTTGGGGGGGACAGGGGGATTCTGGGAATGAGCAGTTCTTC. The chain couples TRBV5-4 to TRBJ2-1; 11 bases are a match to TRBD1. With V trimmed by 5 bases and J by 7 bases, 14 bases remained unmatched. CDR3 size: 17 residues. CDR1 and CDR2 (germline): SGHNT, YYREEE (reference sequence).

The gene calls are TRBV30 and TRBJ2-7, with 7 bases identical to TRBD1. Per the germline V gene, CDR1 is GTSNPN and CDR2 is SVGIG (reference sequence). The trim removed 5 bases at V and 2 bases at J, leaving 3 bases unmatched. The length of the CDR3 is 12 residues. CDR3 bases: TGTGCCTGGGGGGACAGCCCCTACGAGCAGTACTTC. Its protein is CAWGDSPYEQYF.

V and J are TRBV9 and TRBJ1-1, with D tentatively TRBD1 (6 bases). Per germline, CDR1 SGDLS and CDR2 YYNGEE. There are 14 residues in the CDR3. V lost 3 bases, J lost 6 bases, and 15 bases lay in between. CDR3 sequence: CASSAQQGFPEAFF. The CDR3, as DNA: TGTGCCAGCAGCGCACAACAGGGTTTCCCTGAAGCTTTCTTT.

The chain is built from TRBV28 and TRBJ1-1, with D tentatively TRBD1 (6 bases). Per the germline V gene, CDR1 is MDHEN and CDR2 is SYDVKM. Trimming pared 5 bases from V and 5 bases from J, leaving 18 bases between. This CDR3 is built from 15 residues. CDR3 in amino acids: CASSLSIWTETEAFF. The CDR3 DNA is TGTGCCAGCAGTCTATCGATCTGGACAGAGACTGAAGCTTTCTTT.

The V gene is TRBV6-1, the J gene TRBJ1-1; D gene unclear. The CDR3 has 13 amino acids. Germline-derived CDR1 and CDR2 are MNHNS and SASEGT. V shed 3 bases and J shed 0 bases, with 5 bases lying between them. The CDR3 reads CASSDRMNTEAFF. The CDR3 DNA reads TGTGCCAGCAGTGACAGGATGAACACTGAAGCTTTCTTT.

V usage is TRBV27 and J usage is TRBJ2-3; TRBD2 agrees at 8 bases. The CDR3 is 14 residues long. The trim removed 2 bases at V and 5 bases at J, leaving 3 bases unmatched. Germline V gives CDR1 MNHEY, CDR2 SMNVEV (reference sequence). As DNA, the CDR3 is TGTGCCAGCAGTTTAGCGGGGGGAGGAGATACGCAGTATTTT. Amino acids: CASSLAGGGDTQYF.

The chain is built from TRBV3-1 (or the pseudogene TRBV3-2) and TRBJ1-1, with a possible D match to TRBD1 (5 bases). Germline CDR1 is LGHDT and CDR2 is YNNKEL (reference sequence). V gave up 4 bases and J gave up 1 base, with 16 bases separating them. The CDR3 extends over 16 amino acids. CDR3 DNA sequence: TGTGCCAGCAGCCTTCGGACATCCCTCGCGAACACTGAAGCTTTCTTT. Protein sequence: CASSLRTSLANTEAFF.

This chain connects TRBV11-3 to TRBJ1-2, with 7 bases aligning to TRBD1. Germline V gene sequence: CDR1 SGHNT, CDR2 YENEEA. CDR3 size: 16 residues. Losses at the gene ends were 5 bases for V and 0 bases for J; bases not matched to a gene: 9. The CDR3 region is CASSTIRTGANYGYTF. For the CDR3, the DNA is TGTGCCAGCAGCACCATCCGGACAGGCGCTAACTATGGCTACACCTTC. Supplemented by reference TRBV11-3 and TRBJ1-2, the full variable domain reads EAGVVQSPRYKIIEKKQPVAFWCNPISGHNTLYWYLQNLGQGPELLIRYENEEAVDDSQLPKDRFSAERLKGVDSTLKIQPAELGDSAVYLCASSTIRTGANYGYTFGSGTRLTVV.

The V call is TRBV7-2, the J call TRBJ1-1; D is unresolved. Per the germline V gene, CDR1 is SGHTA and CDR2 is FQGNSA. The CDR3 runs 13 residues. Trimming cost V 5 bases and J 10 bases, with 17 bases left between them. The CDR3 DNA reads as TGTGCCAGCAGCCGGTTTGGGGAGAAGGTAGCTTTCTTT. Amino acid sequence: CASSRFGEKVAFF.

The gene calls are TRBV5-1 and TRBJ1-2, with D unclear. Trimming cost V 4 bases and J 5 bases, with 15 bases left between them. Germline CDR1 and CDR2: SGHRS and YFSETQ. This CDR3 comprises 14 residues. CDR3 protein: CASSNEGGGYGYTF. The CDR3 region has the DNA TGCGCCAGCAGCAATGAGGGTGGTGGTTATGGCTACACCTTC.